What follows describes a single T cell receptor (beta chain). This sample was taken from a study of cytomegalovirus exposure and HLA in healthy donors. With 60 Vbeta and 13 Jbeta primers, the PCR was carried out. Here immunoSEQ multiplex PCR was the method, and the copy in TCRdb shows in-frame clones only, minus some. The table shows about 130,000 clones, with roughly 80% occurring only once. Trimming cost V 1 base and J 1 base; bases outside gene matches: 10. CDR1 and CDR2 from the germline V gene are SGHTA and FQGNSA. The length of the CDR3 is 19 residues. The clonotype was recovered from a boy between 5 and 17 years old in good health and CMV-seronegative. The chain is built from TRBV7-2 and TRBJ2-5, with 12 nucleotides matching TRBD2. Source material: PBMCs. The DNA of the CDR3 is TGTGCCAGCAGCTTAGTAGGTGGACTAGCGGGACGACTCCAAGAGACCCAGTACTTC. Protein sequence: CASSLVGGLAGRLQETQYF.